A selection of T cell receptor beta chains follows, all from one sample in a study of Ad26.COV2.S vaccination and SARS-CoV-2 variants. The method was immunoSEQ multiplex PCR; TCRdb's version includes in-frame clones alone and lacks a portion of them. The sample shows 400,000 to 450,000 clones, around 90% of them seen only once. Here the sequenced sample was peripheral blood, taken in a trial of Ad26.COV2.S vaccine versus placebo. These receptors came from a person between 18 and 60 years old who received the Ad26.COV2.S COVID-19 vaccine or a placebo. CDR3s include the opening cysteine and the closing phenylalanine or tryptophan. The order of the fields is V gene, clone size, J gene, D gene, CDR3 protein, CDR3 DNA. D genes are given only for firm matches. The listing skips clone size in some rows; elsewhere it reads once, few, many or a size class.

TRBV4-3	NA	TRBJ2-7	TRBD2	CASSHAAGGAGTYEQYF	TGCGCCAGCAGCCACGCGGCCGGGGGGGCAGGGACCTACGAGCAGTACTTC
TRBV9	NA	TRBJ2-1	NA	CASSVTDKPTYNEQFF	TGTGCCAGCAGCGTAACCGACAAACCCACGTACAATGAGCAGTTCTTC
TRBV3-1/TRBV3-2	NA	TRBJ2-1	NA	CASSQDSGYDNEQFF	TGTGCCAGCAGCCAAGATAGTGGCTACGACAATGAGCAGTTCTTC
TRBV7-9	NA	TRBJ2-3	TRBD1	CASSLGQGVSTDTQYF	TGTGCCAGCAGCTTAGGACAGGGAGTGAGCACAGATACGCAGTATTTT
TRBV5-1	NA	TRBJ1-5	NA	CASSLGVRGGPQHF	TGCGCCAGCAGCTTGGGGGTCCGGGGGGGTCCCCAGCATTTT
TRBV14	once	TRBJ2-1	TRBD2	CASSPLAGWQFF	TGTGCCAGCAGCCCATTAGCGGGATGGCAGTTCTTC
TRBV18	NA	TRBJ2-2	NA	CASSRGYANTGELFF	TGTGCCAGCTCACGCGGTTACGCGAACACCGGGGAGCTGTTTTTT
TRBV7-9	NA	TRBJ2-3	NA	CASSPAISTDTQYF	TGTGCCAGCAGCCCCGCTATTAGCACAGATACGCAGTATTTT
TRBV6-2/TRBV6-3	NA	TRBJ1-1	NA	CASSSSKITGITEAFF	TGTGCCAGCAGTTCCTCAAAGATAACAGGGATCACTGAAGCTTTCTTT
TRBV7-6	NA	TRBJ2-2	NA	CASSKGGSGELFF	TGTGCCAGCAGTAAGGGGGGGTCCGGGGAGCTGTTTTTT
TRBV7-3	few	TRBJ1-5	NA	CASSLGPGQPQHF	TGTGCCAGCAGCTTAGGCCCGGGGCAGCCCCAGCATTTT
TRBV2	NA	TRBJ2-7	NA	CASSENPTDRQYF	TGTGCCAGCAGTGAAAACCCCACGGATCGGCAGTACTTC
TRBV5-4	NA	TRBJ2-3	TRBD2	CASSLGLAGGPGADTQYF	TGTGCCAGCAGCTTGGGACTAGCGGGAGGGCCGGGGGCAGATACGCAGTATTTT
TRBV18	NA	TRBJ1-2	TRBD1	CASSPFGQDLGYTF	TGTGCCAGCTCACCATTCGGACAGGATCTTGGCTACACCTTC
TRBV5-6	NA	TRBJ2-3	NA	CASSFFGTDTQYF	TGTGCCAGCAGCTTTTTCGGCACAGATACGCAGTATTTT
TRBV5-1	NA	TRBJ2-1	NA	CASSLGDSHNEQFF	TGCGCCAGCAGCTTGGGGGACTCACACAATGAGCAGTTCTTC
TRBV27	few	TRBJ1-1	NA	CASSFSEGRMNTEAFF	TGTGCCAGCAGTTTCAGTGAGGGGAGAATGAACACTGAAGCTTTCTTT
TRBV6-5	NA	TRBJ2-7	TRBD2	CASRLGGSSYEQYF	TGTGCCAGCAGGTTGGGGGGGAGCTCCTACGAGCAGTACTTC
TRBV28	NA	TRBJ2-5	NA	CASSKDQGHRTQYF	TGTGCCAGCTCAAAAGACCAGGGCCATCGGACCCAGTACTTC
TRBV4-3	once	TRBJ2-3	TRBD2	CASSQEKTSSGDTQYF	TGCGCCAGCAGCCAAGAGAAGACTAGCTCGGGTGATACGCAGTATTTT
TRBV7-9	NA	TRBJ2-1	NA	CASSPGWEQFF	TGTGCCAGCAGCCCTGGCTGGGAGCAGTTCTTC
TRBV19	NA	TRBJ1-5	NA	CASSIENSRGNQPQHF	TGTGCCAGTAGTATAGAAAATTCACGGGGCAATCAGCCCCAGCATTTT
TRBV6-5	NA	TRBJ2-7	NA	CASSPQKGGRQGQYF	TGTGCCAGCAGTCCTCAGAAGGGCGGCAGGCAGGGGCAGTACTTC
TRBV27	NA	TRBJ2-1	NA	CASSPGLYNEQFF	TGTGCCAGCAGTCCGGGACTCTACAATGAGCAGTTCTTC
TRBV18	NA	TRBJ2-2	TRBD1	CASSPPTGGNTGELFF	TGTGCCAGCTCACCACCGACAGGGGGAAACACCGGGGAGCTGTTTTTT
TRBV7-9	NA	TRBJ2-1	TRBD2	CASRPPGGGVDEQFF	TGTGCCAGCAGGCCCCCGGGGGGAGGGGTTGATGAGCAGTTCTTC
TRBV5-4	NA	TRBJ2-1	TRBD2	CASSLGWTSGKNEQFF	TGTGCCAGCAGCTTGGGATGGACTAGCGGGAAGAATGAGCAGTTCTTC
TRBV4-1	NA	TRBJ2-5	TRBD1	CASSRSGGGQETQYF	TGCGCCAGCAGCCGGTCAGGGGGCGGCCAAGAGACCCAGTACTTC
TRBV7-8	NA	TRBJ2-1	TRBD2	CASSSSISGYNEQFF	TGTGCCAGCAGCTCAAGTATTAGCGGGTACAATGAGCAGTTCTTC
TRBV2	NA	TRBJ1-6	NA	CATKGDRGYNSPLHF	TGTGCCACCAAAGGGGATAGGGGTTATAATTCACCCCTCCACTTT
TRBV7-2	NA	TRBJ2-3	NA	CASSSRAVDTQYF	TGTGCCAGCAGCAGCCGGGCGGTTGATACGCAGTATTTT
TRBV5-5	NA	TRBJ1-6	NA	CASSLQDVYNSPLHF	TGTGCCAGCAGCCTACAGGACGTCTATAATTCACCCCTCCACTTT
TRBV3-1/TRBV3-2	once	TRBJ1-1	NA	CASSPSPDRTAGAFF	TGTGCCAGCAGCCCTTCACCGGACAGAACTGCTGGGGCTTTCTTT
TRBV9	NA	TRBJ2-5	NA	CASSIQSGGQETQYF	TGTGCCAGCAGCATACAGTCTGGGGGCCAAGAGACCCAGTACTTC
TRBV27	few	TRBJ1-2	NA	CASSVDGYYGYTF	TGTGCCAGCAGTGTGGACGGATACTATGGCTACACCTTC
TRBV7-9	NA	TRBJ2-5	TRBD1	CASSLQGAWQETQYF	TGTGCCAGCAGCTTACAGGGGGCCTGGCAAGAGACCCAGTACTTC
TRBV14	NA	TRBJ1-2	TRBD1	CASSPRQGRGYTF	TGTGCCAGCAGCCCGCGACAGGGAAGGGGCTACACCTTC
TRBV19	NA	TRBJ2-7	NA	CASSLGQSYEQYF	TGTGCCAGTAGTTTAGGACAGTCCTACGAGCAGTACTTC
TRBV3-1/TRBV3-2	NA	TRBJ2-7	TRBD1	CASSQARDRVHEQYF	TGTGCCAGCAGCCAAGCACGGGACAGGGTTCACGAGCAGTACTTC
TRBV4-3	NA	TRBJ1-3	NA	CASSQDFRGGNTIYF	TGCGCCAGCAGCCAAGATTTTCGGGGCGGGAACACCATATATTTT
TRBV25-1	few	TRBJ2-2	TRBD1	CASSEGDRDTGELFF	TGTGCCAGCAGTGAAGGGGACAGGGACACCGGGGAGCTGTTTTTT
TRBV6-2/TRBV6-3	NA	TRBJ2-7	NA	CASSDPRPGTMGSYEQYF	TGTGCCAGCAGTGACCCCCGGCCGGGGACCATGGGTTCTTACGAGCAGTACTTC
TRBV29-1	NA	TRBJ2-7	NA	CSVEVQSYEQYF	TGCAGCGTTGAGGTTCAGTCCTACGAGCAGTACTTC
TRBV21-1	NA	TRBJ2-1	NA	CASSRKISTGESSYNEQFF	TGTGCCAGCAGCCGAAAGATTTCAACAGGGGAAAGCTCCTACAATGAGCAGTTCTTC
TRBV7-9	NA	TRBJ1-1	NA	CASSLGGGTEAFF	TGTGCCAGCAGCTTAGGCGGGGGCACTGAAGCTTTCTTT
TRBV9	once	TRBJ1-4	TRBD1	CASSTSGTGNEKLFF	TGTGCCAGCAGCACCTCCGGGACAGGGAATGAAAAACTGTTTTTT
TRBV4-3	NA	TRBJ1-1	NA	CASSQVLGQVNTEAFF	TGCGCCAGCAGCCAAGTCCTGGGGCAGGTGAACACTGAAGCTTTCTTT